Listed below are T cell receptor beta chains from one sample, sequenced in a study of blood T cell repertoires in COVID-19. The data were produced by immunoSEQ multiplex PCR, yet TCRdb's version contains in-frame clones alone and is incomplete. The sample has some 150,000 clones; around 84% are singletons. The sample was peripheral blood. These receptors all stem from a woman aged 60-75 years with acute or convalescent COVID-19. The CDR3 runs from the conserved cysteine through the conserved F or W. The order of the fields is CDR3 DNA, CDR3 protein, D gene, clone size, V gene, J gene. D genes are given only for firm matches. Not every row has a clone size; where given, it reads once, few, many or a size class.

DNA: TGTGCCAGCAGCGACGACCAACCGGGACTAGCGATCTACAATGAGCAGTTCTTC
CDR3: CASSDDQPGLAIYNEQFF
D: TRBD2
size: once
V: TRBV5-6
J: TRBJ2-1

DNA: TGTGCCAGCAGTTTAGGTCCAACCGGGGAGACCCAGTACTTC
CDR3: CASSLGPTGETQYF
D: .
size: few
V: TRBV28
J: TRBJ2-5

DNA: TGTGCCAGCAGGCTTGCTACAGGGATGAACACTGAAGCTTTCTTT
CDR3: CASRLATGMNTEAFF
D: .
size: .
V: TRBV7-9
J: TRBJ1-1

DNA: TGCGCCAGCAGCCAAGACGAGGGAGGCCAAGAGCCCCAGCATTTT
CDR3: CASSQDEGGQEPQHF
D: .
size: .
V: TRBV4-1
J: TRBJ1-5

DNA: TGTGCCAGCAGTGCGACAGGGGGCGCGGGCAATCAGCCCCAGCATTTT
CDR3: CASSATGGAGNQPQHF
D: TRBD1
size: .
V: TRBV25-1
J: TRBJ1-5

DNA: TGCAGCGTTGAAGATCCGGACAGGCTTGAGACCCAGTACTTC
CDR3: CSVEDPDRLETQYF
D: TRBD1
size: .
V: TRBV29-1
J: TRBJ2-5

DNA: TGCGCCAGCAGTGAGATGCTAGGATACATGAACACTGAAGCTTTCTTT
CDR3: CASSEMLGYMNTEAFF
D: .
size: .
V: TRBV10-2
J: TRBJ1-1

DNA: TGTGCCAGCAGCACCCGGACCGGGACTAGCGGGGGGGCAACAGATACGCAGTATTTT
CDR3: CASSTRTGTSGGATDTQYF
D: TRBD2
size: .
V: TRBV7-9
J: TRBJ2-3

DNA: TGTGCCAGCAGCCATAGGGACAGGCCTCACGCCATATATTTT
CDR3: CASSHRDRPHAIYF
D: TRBD1
size: once
V: TRBV5-4
J: TRBJ1-3

DNA: TGTGCCAGCAGTAAAAGCGGGGGGGCGGTAAATGAGCAGTTCTTC
CDR3: CASSKSGGAVNEQFF
D: TRBD2
size: once
V: TRBV28
J: TRBJ2-1

DNA: TGTGCCAGCAGCGGCGGACTAGCGGGGTACCAAGAGACCCAGTACTTC
CDR3: CASSGGLAGYQETQYF
D: TRBD2
size: .
V: TRBV7-9
J: TRBJ2-5

DNA: TGCGCCAGCAGCCGGACTAGCGGGGACATGGGGACCCAGTACTTC
CDR3: CASSRTSGDMGTQYF
D: TRBD2
size: once
V: TRBV4-1
J: TRBJ2-5

DNA: TGTGCCAGCAGACAAGGGATGGGGCAGTACTATGGCTACACCTTC
CDR3: CASRQGMGQYYGYTF
D: .
size: many
V: TRBV7-2
J: TRBJ1-2

DNA: TGTGCCAGCAGCTTGGGCGGGACTAGAGGTCGCTACAATGAGCAGTTCTTC
CDR3: CASSLGGTRGRYNEQFF
D: TRBD2
size: .
V: TRBV5-4
J: TRBJ2-1

DNA: TGTGCCAGTAGTGGGACAGGGAATTCACCCCTCCACTTT
CDR3: CASSGTGNSPLHF
D: TRBD1
size: few
V: TRBV19
J: TRBJ1-6

DNA: TGTGCCAGCAGCGTGGGCTTAGGGGCTTCACCCCTCCACTTT
CDR3: CASSVGLGASPLHF
D: .
size: .
V: TRBV9
J: TRBJ1-6

DNA: TGTGCCTGGCAGACATCGAGCTCCTATAATTCACCCCTCCACTTT
CDR3: CAWQTSSSYNSPLHF
D: .
size: .
V: TRBV30
J: TRBJ1-6

DNA: TGTGCCAGCAGCCAAGATTCGAGCGGGAGATGGAATGGCTACACCTTC
CDR3: CASSQDSSGRWNGYTF
D: .
size: few
V: TRBV4-2
J: TRBJ1-2

DNA: TGTGCCAGCAGCCACCGCCCCGACAGGGGACCATCAGGAAACACCATATATTTT
CDR3: CASSHRPDRGPSGNTIYF
D: TRBD1
size: .
V: TRBV3-1/TRBV3-2
J: TRBJ1-3

DNA: TGTGCCAGCAGCCTCGTGGACAACCCTAATTCACCCCTCCACTTT
CDR3: CASSLVDNPNSPLHF
D: .
size: once
V: TRBV6-5
J: TRBJ1-6

DNA: TGTGCCAGCAGTTCCCGACAGGGGGCTCAGCCCCAGCATTTT
CDR3: CASSSRQGAQPQHF
D: TRBD1
size: .
V: TRBV28
J: TRBJ1-5

DNA: TGCGCCAGCAGAACCTCCGAGGGGGGGAGGACCTACGAGCAGTACTTC
CDR3: CASRTSEGGRTYEQYF
D: .
size: .
V: TRBV4-1
J: TRBJ2-7

DNA: TGCGCCAGCAGCTTATCTACAGGGAAGGGGGAGCAGTTCTTC
CDR3: CASSLSTGKGEQFF
D: .
size: .
V: TRBV4-3
J: TRBJ2-1

DNA: TGTGCCAGCAGTTTTTCGGGACAGGGGGCAGCTGAAGCTTTCTTT
CDR3: CASSFSGQGAAEAFF
D: TRBD1
size: .
V: TRBV6-2/TRBV6-3
J: TRBJ1-1

DNA: TGTGCCAGTAGTCCGGGACAGATCCGCTACGAGCAGTACTTC
CDR3: CASSPGQIRYEQYF
D: TRBD1
size: .
V: TRBV19
J: TRBJ2-7

DNA: TGTGCCAGTAGTATAAGGAGGGTAGAGGGCTACACCTTC
CDR3: CASSIRRVEGYTF
D: .
size: .
V: TRBV19
J: TRBJ1-2

DNA: TGTGCCAGCAGCCCCTACCTTGTCGGTCAGCCCCAGCATTTT
CDR3: CASSPYLVGQPQHF
D: .
size: once
V: TRBV3-1/TRBV3-2
J: TRBJ1-5

DNA: TGTGCCAGCAGCCCGACAGGGCATGAGCAGTTCTTC
CDR3: CASSPTGHEQFF
D: TRBD1
size: .
V: TRBV12-3/TRBV12-4
J: TRBJ2-1

DNA: TGCGCCAGCAGCCAAGCTTACGAAGGGGCAGGGATAAACATTCAGTACTTC
CDR3: CASSQAYEGAGINIQYF
D: .
size: .
V: TRBV4-3
J: TRBJ2-4

DNA: TGTGCCAGCAGTCCATGGACTAGCGGGGGGTCCCGGGGAGATGAGCAGTTCTTC
CDR3: CASSPWTSGGSRGDEQFF
D: TRBD2
size: .
V: TRBV6-2/TRBV6-3
J: TRBJ2-1

DNA: TGTGCCAGCAGCAAGCTCCCCTCGTCGAGGACAGTTTACAATGAGCAGTTCTTC
CDR3: CASSKLPSSRTVYNEQFF
D: .
size: .
V: TRBV11-3
J: TRBJ2-1

DNA: TGTGCCAGCTCACCACCTACAGCCCATCCTTTTTACGAGCAGTACTTC
CDR3: CASSPPTAHPFYEQYF
D: .
size: .
V: TRBV18
J: TRBJ2-7

DNA: TGTGCCAGCAGCCGACAGGAAGAGACCCAGTACTTC
CDR3: CASSRQEETQYF
D: .
size: .
V: TRBV5-4
J: TRBJ2-5

DNA: TGTGCCTGGGGTTCCGGGACTAGCGGGGGTCCCGGACCCTACAATGAGCAGTTCTTC
CDR3: CAWGSGTSGGPGPYNEQFF
D: TRBD2
size: once
V: TRBV30
J: TRBJ2-1

DNA: TGTGCCAGCAGCTTGGGCGGTATGAGCTCCTATAATTCACCCCTCCACTTT
CDR3: CASSLGGMSSYNSPLHF
D: .
size: .
V: TRBV5-4
J: TRBJ1-6

DNA: TGTGCCAGCAGTTTCGAGAGGAACTATGGCTACACCTTC
CDR3: CASSFERNYGYTF
D: .
size: .
V: TRBV28
J: TRBJ1-2

DNA: TGTGCCAGCAGTTACTCGGCAGGGCGTCCTGGAAACACCATATATTTT
CDR3: CASSYSAGRPGNTIYF
D: .
size: .
V: TRBV6-5
J: TRBJ1-3

DNA: TGTGCCAGCAGCTCCCGCGGGGGTACAGGCACCGGGGAGCTGTTTTTT
CDR3: CASSSRGGTGTGELFF
D: TRBD2
size: once
V: TRBV7-8
J: TRBJ2-2

DNA: TGTGCCAGCAGCCAAGCGGTTACTGAAGCTTTCTTT
CDR3: CASSQAVTEAFF
D: .
size: .
V: TRBV3-1/TRBV3-2
J: TRBJ1-1

DNA: TGTGCCAGTAGTACCCTTAGCGGGGGAGAGACCCAGTACTTC
CDR3: CASSTLSGGETQYF
D: TRBD2
size: .
V: TRBV19
J: TRBJ2-5